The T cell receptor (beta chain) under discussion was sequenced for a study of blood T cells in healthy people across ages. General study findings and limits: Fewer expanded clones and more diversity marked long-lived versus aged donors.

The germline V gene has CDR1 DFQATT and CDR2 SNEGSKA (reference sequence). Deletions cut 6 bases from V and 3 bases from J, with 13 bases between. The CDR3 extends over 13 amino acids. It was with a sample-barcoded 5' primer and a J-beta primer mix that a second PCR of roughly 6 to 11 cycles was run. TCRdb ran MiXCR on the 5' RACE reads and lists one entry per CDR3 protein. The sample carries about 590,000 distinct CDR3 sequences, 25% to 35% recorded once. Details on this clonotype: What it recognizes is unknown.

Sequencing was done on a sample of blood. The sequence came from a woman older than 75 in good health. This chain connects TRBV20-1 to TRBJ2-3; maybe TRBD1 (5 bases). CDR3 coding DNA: TGCAGTGCCCCACAGGTATCGACAGATACGCAGTATTTT. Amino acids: CSAPQVSTDTQYF.